Here is one TCR beta chain with its context. The antigen is unknown. CD8 cells regarded as naive lacked CD45RO, were positively chosen for CCR7, and omitted terminally differentiated effector memory CD45RA+ cells. The sample belongs to a study of shared clonotypes between healthy human individuals. Study-level information: The study enrolled a couple of women and three men aged 18 to 49. CD4 naive and CD4 memory each took three plates per donor, while CD8 naive took two and CD8 memory one.

Germline V gene data show CDR1 as SEHNR and CDR2 as FQNEAQ (reference sequence). The CDR3 contains 14 residues. Trimming cost V 1 base and J 4 bases, with 10 bases left between them. Whole-study findings and limits: Represented diversity, genetic and exposure-history alike, was limited by few donors.

An approximately 210 ng quantity of DNA, 30,000 to 35,000 T cell genomes, went into the sorted-subset replicate PCRs. Data came from immunoSEQ multiplex PCR; TCRdb stores just in-frame clones and leaves some out. The sample records roughly 1,800,000 clones, over 85% being singletons. The genes are TRBV7-9 and TRBJ2-5; possible D gene TRBD1, 5 bases. The source material was naive CD8+ T cells sorted from blood. The sequence came from a man between 18 and 35 years old in good health. The DNA of the CDR3 is TGTGCCAGCAGCTTAGTCTTGACAGCAGAGACCCAGTACTTC. It is translated as CASSLVLTAETQYF.